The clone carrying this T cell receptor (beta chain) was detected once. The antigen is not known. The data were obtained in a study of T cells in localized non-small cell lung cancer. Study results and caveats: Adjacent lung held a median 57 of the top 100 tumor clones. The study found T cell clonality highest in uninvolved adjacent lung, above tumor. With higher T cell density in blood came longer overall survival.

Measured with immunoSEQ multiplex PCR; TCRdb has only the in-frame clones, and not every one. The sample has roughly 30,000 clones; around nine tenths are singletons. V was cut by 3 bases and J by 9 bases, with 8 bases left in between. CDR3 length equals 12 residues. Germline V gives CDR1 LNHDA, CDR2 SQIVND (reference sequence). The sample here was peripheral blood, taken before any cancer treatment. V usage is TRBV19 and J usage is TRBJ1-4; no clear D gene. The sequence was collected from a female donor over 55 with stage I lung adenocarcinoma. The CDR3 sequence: CASSMREQKLFF. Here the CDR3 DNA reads TGTGCCAGTAGTATGCGGGAGCAAAAACTGTTTTTT.